The text below deals with one T cell receptor beta chain. The PCR was carried out with 60 Vbeta primers and 13 Jbeta primers. Assay used: immunoSEQ multiplex PCR; TCRdb lists only in-frame clones, some missing. The sample has approximately 130,000 clones, roughly 79% seen once. The data derive from a study of cytomegalovirus exposure and HLA in healthy donors. Trimming left V 5 bases short and J 0 bases short, with 16 bases between. The CDR3 runs 16 residues. CDR1 MNHEY and CDR2 SMNVEV come from the germline V gene (reference sequence). V is TRBV27 and J is TRBJ1-1; D might be TRBD1 (5 bases). The sequenced sample was PBMCs. This clonotype originated in a woman in her forties or fifties in good health and CMV-seronegative. CDR3 in amino acids: CASSPPGVLLNTEAFF. CDR3 in DNA: TGTGCCAGCAGTCCCCCGGGGGTCCTCTTGAACACTGAAGCTTTCTTT.